This TCR beta chain was recovered during a study of identifying expanded T cells in peripheral blood. Findings and caveats of the study: Two-week clone count variance significantly increased as total template count grew.

Clones were sequenced by immunoSEQ multiplex PCR, and TCRdb holds only the in-frame ones, with some missing. The sample comprises 70,000 to 95,000 clones, almost 90% of which are singletons, and 3.9% rests with the top ten. Remarks on this clone: What it recognizes is unknown.

Collection occurred without any documented infections or immune events in donors. CDR3 length: 14 residues. CDR1 is MNHEY, CDR2 SMNVEV, per germline (reference sequence). Trimming at V came to 1 base and at J to 7 bases, leaving 6 bases not matched to a gene. Sequenced sample: blood. The clonotype comes from a person aged 18 to 70 in good health. This chain connects TRBV27 to TRBJ1-2; 7 bases agree with TRBD1. CDR3 bases: TGTGCCAGCAGTTTATTGGGCAGGGGGTCTGGCTACACCTTC. The encoded protein is CASSLLGRGSGYTF.